This TCR beta chain was observed in a study of early T cells in non-severe SARS-CoV-2 infection. MiXCR, applied by TCRdb to the 5' RACE reads, yields one record per CDR3 protein. Altogether around 84,000 distinct CDR3 sequences are present, about 12% being singletons, with the ten largest covering approximately 2.6%. Between the trimmed V and J ends, which lost 7 bases and 2 bases, there was a span of 11 bases. Germline CDR1 SQVTM, CDR2 ANQGSEA. The CDR3 is made up of 12 amino acids. This clonotype has only a few counts. The source is an adult who was a healthcare worker with PCR-confirmed SARS-CoV-2 infection or an uninfected control (not recorded which). Sequences were obtained from whole blood. The chain employs TRBV29-1 and TRBJ1-1; a possible D gene is TRBD1 (6 bases). As DNA, the CDR3 is TGCAGCGAGACAGGAAGTAACACTGAAGCTTTCTTT. Amino acids: CSETGSNTEAFF.